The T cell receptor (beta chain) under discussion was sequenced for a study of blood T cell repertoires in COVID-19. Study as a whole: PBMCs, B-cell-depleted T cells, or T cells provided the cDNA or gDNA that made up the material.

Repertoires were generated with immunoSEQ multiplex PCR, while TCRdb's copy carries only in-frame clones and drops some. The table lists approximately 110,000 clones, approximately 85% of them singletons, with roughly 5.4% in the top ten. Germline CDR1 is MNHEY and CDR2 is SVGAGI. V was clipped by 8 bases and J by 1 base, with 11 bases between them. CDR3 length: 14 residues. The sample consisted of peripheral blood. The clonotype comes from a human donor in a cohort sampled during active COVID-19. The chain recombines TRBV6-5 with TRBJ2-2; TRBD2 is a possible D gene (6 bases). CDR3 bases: TGTGCCAGCCTCGGCGGGGTGAACACCGGGGAGCTGTTTTTT. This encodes CASLGGVNTGELFF.